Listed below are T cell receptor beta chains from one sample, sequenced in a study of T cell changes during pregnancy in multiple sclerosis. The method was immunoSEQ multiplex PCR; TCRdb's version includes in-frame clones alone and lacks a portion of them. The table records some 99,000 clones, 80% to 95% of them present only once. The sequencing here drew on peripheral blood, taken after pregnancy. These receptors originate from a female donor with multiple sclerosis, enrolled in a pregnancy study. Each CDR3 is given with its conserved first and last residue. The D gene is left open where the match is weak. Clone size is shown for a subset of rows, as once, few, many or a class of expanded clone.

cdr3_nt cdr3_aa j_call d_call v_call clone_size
TGTGCCAGCAGTTTTAGGGGTCTAGCCAAAAACATTCAGTACTTC CASSFRGLAKNIQYF TRBJ2-4 - TRBV28 -
TGTGCCTGGAGTCGCCCCTGGAGGGCCCGGAACACTGAAGCTTTCTTT CAWSRPWRARNTEAFF TRBJ1-1 - TRBV30 -
TGCGCCAGCAGACAGGGCACCGGGGAGCTGTTTTTT CASRQGTGELFF TRBJ2-2 - TRBV10-2 -
TGTGCCAGCAGGGGTTTGGCAGGGGGCAGAGAGACCCAGTACTTC CASRGLAGGRETQYF TRBJ2-5 TRBD1 TRBV7-9 -
TGTGCCAGCAGCTCGGACAGGGCCCTCGCCTTTCGGACCTACGAGCAGTACTTC CASSSDRALAFRTYEQYF TRBJ2-7 TRBD1 TRBV7-9 -
TGTGCCAGCAGCGACAGTTCCTACGAGCAGTACTTC CASSDSSYEQYF TRBJ2-7 - TRBV28 once
TGTGCTAGTGGCCACCGCAGGGACACTGAAGCTTTCTTT CASGHRRDTEAFF TRBJ1-1 - TRBV12-5 -
TGTGCCAGCAGCGTAGCTACCGGAGGGCTAAGCACTGAAGCTTTCTTT CASSVATGGLSTEAFF TRBJ1-1 - TRBV9 once
TGTGCCAGCAGCCCACCTGGGGCCCGAAACACTGAAGCTTTCTTT CASSPPGARNTEAFF TRBJ1-1 - TRBV9 -
TGTGCCAGTAGTCTTCAGGAGGGGAACACTGAAGCTTTCTTT CASSLQEGNTEAFF TRBJ1-1 - TRBV19 -
TGTGCCAGCAAGGGATTGGATGGGAGCGATCAGCCCCAGCATTTT CASKGLDGSDQPQHF TRBJ1-5 - TRBV6-1 -
TGTGCCACCAGCAGGGTAAAAGGGAGGTACGACGAAAAACTGTTTTTT CATSRVKGRYDEKLFF TRBJ1-4 - TRBV15 -
TGCGCCAGCAGCTTGAGTCAGGGGGCGGAAAATGAGCAGTTCTTC CASSLSQGAENEQFF TRBJ2-1 TRBD1 TRBV5-1 once
TGTGCCAGCAGCTTAAACGGGGAACTGAACACTGAAGCTTTCTTT CASSLNGELNTEAFF TRBJ1-1 - TRBV7-6 -
TGTGCCAGCAGTTCCGACAATAGCAATCAGCCCCAGCATTTT CASSSDNSNQPQHF TRBJ1-5 - TRBV27 -
TGTGCCAGCAGCTTTACGGCAGGCTCCTACAATGAGCAGTTCTTC CASSFTAGSYNEQFF TRBJ2-1 - TRBV7-2 -
TGTGCCAGCAGTAGTTCCGGGACACGCTACGAGCAGTACTTC CASSSSGTRYEQYF TRBJ2-7 - TRBV2 -